This paragraph covers one T cell receptor beta chain sequence. Its antigen has not been determined. Nothing much larger sits one base from this clone, and base qualities are not available. The data stem from a study of somatic mutations in cytotoxic T cells in rheumatoid arthritis (dated 2017 in TCRdb). Broadly, across the study: Right after diagnosis and prior to the start of any treatment, about 29 ml EDTA of peripheral blood was drawn from patients. A FACSAria II or Sony SH800 was used to flow-sort some V beta antibody-stained T-cell populations at nearly 100% purity, and TCRB sequencing was also done on sorted V beta1+ cells. The study asked whether expanded CD8+ T-cell clones in newly diagnosed, untreated rheumatoid arthritis carry somatic mutations, and used TCRB deep sequencing to characterize clonality. TCRB deep sequencing covered approximately 64 patients with rheumatoid arthritis along with 15 to 25 healthy controls. The median ages of the patient and control groups were essentially identical.

Genomic DNA underwent TCRB CDR3 sequencing using the immunoSEQ assay. In the authors' own workflow: When patient CD8+ clones exceeding 1% were checked against published virus-specific TCRB sequences, only a few matched. Nothing other than productive TCRB rearrangements was included in the analyses. Clonality was calculated as a Shannon entropy-based productive clonality index, and a clone was defined by a unique TCRB CDR3 sequence. To calculate repertoire overlap between two samples, the template counts of each clone were considered relative to each sample's total templates. A correlation with a Spearman r of around 0.6 was found between V-gene usage by flow cytometry and V-gene usage by TCRB sequencing. As stored in TCRdb, this immuneACCESS dataset retains in-frame rearrangements with V and J assigned. A fraction of the clones does not appear; measured against another copy, unresolved V genes explain less than half of the discrepancy, and the remainder lacks a known reason. V, J and clone size reflect that table, while D and trimming were determined from the DNA. For this sample there are over 15,000 clones; 65% to 70% appear just once. The leading ten clones occupy about a sixth of the sample.

The research as a whole found: No adjustment for multiple comparisons was made for the slight TRBV07 underrepresentation in patients. An increase of CD8+ clonality with age was seen in patients (Spearman r ~ 0.46) but not in healthy controls. Several identical CD8+ TCRB sequences were found in both blood and synovial fluid, and in about an eighth of the roughly 65 patients the largest CD8+ clone exceeded 20% of CD8+ cells. CD8+ T-cell clonality did not differ significantly between rheumatoid arthritis patients and age-matched healthy controls. Viral specificity could not be ruled out by absence from virus-specific databases, and the antigen targets of the expanded CD8+ clones remained unknown.

The CDR3 runs 12 residues from the cysteine to the phenylalanine. Solely the CDR3 DNA is kept, with 36 bases framed from the first base. The V and J ends are trimmed by 5 bases and 4 bases, leaving 12 bases between them. The CDR1 and CDR2 encoded by the germline V gene are SQVTM and ANQGSEA. CD4+ and CD8+ cells were isolated by positive magnetic bead selection on an AutoMACS, and purity was checked by flow cytometry. A TCR V beta antibody panel was used in flow cytometry to screen first for clonal expansions, which were then characterized by TCRB deep sequencing of sorted CD8+ fractions. Isolation of peripheral blood mononuclear cells was done through Ficoll-Paque PLUS density gradient separation. Nucleospin Tissue or Tissue XS kits were used to extract DNA from CD4-enriched, CD8-enriched or PBMC samples, and a Qubit 2.0 fluorometer was used for quantification.

This chain is built from TRBV29-1 and TRBJ2-7, with a tentative D call of TRBD1 or TRBD2, each matching 5 bases. The material sequenced was CD8+ T cells sorted from blood. The sequence came from an adult with rheumatoid arthritis. The DNA sequence is given as TGCAGCGTTCGGGGCATTGGATACGAGCAGTACTTC. This is translated as CSVRGIGYEQYF.